The rows below give T cell receptor beta chains drawn from one sample of a study of long-term antiretroviral therapy in people with HIV. TCRdb keeps only in-frame clones here, not all; method: immunoSEQ multiplex PCR. The sample has 30,000 to 40,000 clones; roughly four fifths are singletons. Sequences were derived from unsorted PBMCs, sampled 0.3 years after starting antiretroviral therapy. The receptors here all came from a man aged 18-30 years with HIV. CDR3s include the opening cysteine and the closing phenylalanine or tryptophan. D genes are given only for firm matches. Expanded clones are given a class, and other clones once, few, many or no size at all.

>once|14|.|TRBV5-1|TRBJ1-1
TGCGCCAGCAGCTTGGGACTTCTGAACACTGAAGCTTTCTTT
CASSLGLLNTEAFF
>.|16|.|TRBV6-1|TRBJ2-2
TGTGCCAGCAGTGAAGCCCCGGCCCAGCTCACCGGGGAGCTGTTTTTT
CASSEAPAQLTGELFF
>.|17|.|TRBV5-4|TRBJ2-4
TGTGCCAGCAGCTCTCCGGAGGCAGGGGTCCGGGGAAACATTCAGTACTTC
CASSSPEAGVRGNIQYF
>.|12|.|TRBV2|TRBJ2-6
TGTGCCAGCAACCAGGTTTTCAACGTCCTGACTTTC
CASNQVFNVLTF
>.|16|.|TRBV4-3|TRBJ2-1
TGCGCCAGCAGCCAAGATGGCCAGGGGAACTACAATGAGCAGTTCTTC
CASSQDGQGNYNEQFF
>.|14|.|TRBV7-9|TRBJ2-3
TGTGCCAGCAGCCCAGGGGTTGCCCAGGACACGCAGTATTTT
CASSPGVAQDTQYF
>.|13|.|TRBV28|TRBJ1-1
TGTGCCAGCAGTTTGAATCCCAACACTGAAGCTTTCTTT
CASSLNPNTEAFF
>.|13|.|TRBV6-5|TRBJ1-2
TGTGCCAGCAGTGCGGACAGCCCTCGGGGCTACACCTTC
CASSADSPRGYTF
>.|13|.|TRBV6-5|TRBJ2-5
TGTGCCAGCAGCCGGGGGGCGGGAGAGACCCAGTACTTC
CASSRGAGETQYF
>.|15|.|TRBV7-9|TRBJ2-5
TGTGCCAGCAGCATCCGGGACTCTGCCCAAGAGACCCAGTACTTC
CASSIRDSAQETQYF
>few|16|TRBD1|TRBV29-1|TRBJ1-1
TGCAGCGTTGATAGCCGGGGGGGACAGGGGAGTACTGAAGCTTTCTTT
CSVDSRGGQGSTEAFF
>.|14|.|TRBV5-1|TRBJ1-1
TGCGCCAGCAGCTTCATGGGGGGGGACACTGAAGCTTTCTTT
CASSFMGGDTEAFF
>once|16|.|TRBV10-3|TRBJ1-3
TGTGCCATCAGTGACGGCAGGGGCCTTACGGGAAACACCATATATTTT
CAISDGRGLTGNTIYF
>.|15|TRBD1|TRBV7-3|TRBJ1-5
TGTGCCAGCAGCTTAACAGGGGGCCCTCAAGAGCCCCAGCATTTT
CASSLTGGPQEPQHF
>.|17|TRBD2|TRBV9|TRBJ2-7
TGTGCCAGCAGCCCGGGGGGGTGGGGAAACCTTTTCTACGAGCAGTACTTC
CASSPGGWGNLFYEQYF
>.|16|TRBD1|TRBV28|TRBJ2-1
TGTGCCAGCAGTCCCGCCGGGACAGGGTCCGACAATGAGCAGTTCTTC
CASSPAGTGSDNEQFF
>.|15|TRBD1|TRBV7-3|TRBJ2-7
TGTGCCAGCAGCCCGACCGGGACAGGGGGAGGCGAGCAGTACTTC
CASSPTGTGGGEQYF
>.|14|.|TRBV11-2|TRBJ2-7
TGTGCCAGCAGCATTTTTGGGGGCTCCTACGAGCAGTACTTC
CASSIFGGSYEQYF
>.|14|.|TRBV18|TRBJ1-6
TGTGCCAGCTCACCGACAGTCCCCAATTCACCCCTCCACTTT
CASSPTVPNSPLHF
>.|13|.|TRBV7-2|TRBJ2-7
TGTGCCAGCAGCCCACATTCAAGGTACGAGCAGTACTTC
CASSPHSRYEQYF
>.|14|.|TRBV9|TRBJ1-5
TGTGCCAGCAGCGTCGGTTCAGGGAATCAGCCCCAGCATTTT
CASSVGSGNQPQHF
>.|11|.|TRBV7-2|TRBJ1-3
TGTGCCAGCAGCTCTGGAAACACCATATATTTT
CASSSGNTIYF
>few|16|TRBD2|TRBV19|TRBJ2-1
TGTGCCAGTAGCTCGGGACTAGCGGGACCCTACAATGAGCAGTTCTTC
CASSSGLAGPYNEQFF
>.|16|.|TRBV11-2|TRBJ1-2
TGTGCCAGCAGCTTAGGATACCGGGAAGCTAACTATGGCTACACCTTC
CASSLGYREANYGYTF
>.|16|TRBD1|TRBV9|TRBJ1-2
TGTGCCAGCAGTCGGTCGCGTGGGACAGAACTCTATGGCTACACCTTC
CASSRSRGTELYGYTF
>.|12|TRBD1|TRBV10-3|TRBJ2-5
TGTGCCATACAGGGGGCTGGAGAGACCCAGTACTTC
CAIQGAGETQYF
>.|13|.|TRBV6-5|TRBJ1-2
TGTGCCAGCAGACTCACAGTAAACTATGGCTACACCTTC
CASRLTVNYGYTF
>.|14|TRBD2|TRBV7-4|TRBJ2-1
TGTGCCAGCAGCTTCGGACTGGGGGGGGATGAGCAGTTCTTC
CASSFGLGGDEQFF
>.|15|TRBD2|TRBV11-2|TRBJ2-7
TGTGCCAGCAGCTTAGGACTAGCGGCTTCCTACGAGCAGTACTTC
CASSLGLAASYEQYF
>.|19|TRBD1|TRBV9|TRBJ2-7
TGTGCCAGCAGCGTAGCCTCCCTCCCCGGGACAGGACATTCCTACGAGCAGTACTTC
CASSVASLPGTGHSYEQYF
>.|12|.|TRBV13|TRBJ2-1
TGTGCCAGCAGCCTCACCCGAAATGAGCAGTTCTTC
CASSLTRNEQFF
>.|14|.|TRBV10-3|TRBJ2-7
TGTGCCATCAGTGCCCCGGGGCGGCCCTACGAGCAGTACTTC
CAISAPGRPYEQYF
>.|15|.|TRBV6-5|TRBJ1-4
TGTGCCAGCAGTTACTCGGACGTTTGGGGGGAAAAACTGTTTTTT
CASSYSDVWGEKLFF
>.|13|.|TRBV2|TRBJ1-2
TGTGCCAGCAGTGGCCAGGGCGGCTATGGCTACACCTTC
CASSGQGGYGYTF
>.|13|.|TRBV30|TRBJ2-1
TGTGCCTGGAGTGTAGGGGCCGGGAATGAGCAGTTCTTC
CAWSVGAGNEQFF
>.|15|.|TRBV28|TRBJ2-2
TGTGCCAGCACTTCTCCGGGAGTTGGCACCGGGGAGCTGTTTTTT
CASTSPGVGTGELFF
>.|17|TRBD2|TRBV2|TRBJ2-2
TGTGCCATCTCCGGGACTAGCGGGGGGATCAACACCGGGGAGCTGTTTTTT
CAISGTSGGINTGELFF
>.|12|TRBD1|TRBV30|TRBJ1-2
TGTGCCTGGGGACAGGCGGGGTATGGCTACACCTTC
CAWGQAGYGYTF
>.|14|.|TRBV28|TRBJ1-5
TGTGCCAGCAGTCCGCAGGTAGGACATCAGCCCCAGCATTTT
CASSPQVGHQPQHF
>.|16|.|TRBV5-4|TRBJ1-1
TGTGCCAGCAGCTTGGCCTTCGTGACAGGTCAATATGAAGCTTTCTTT
CASSLAFVTGQYEAFF
>few|16|.|TRBV7-3|TRBJ2-2
TGTGCCAGCAGCTTAAGCCCAGGTCCCCCCGCCGGGGAGCTGTTTTTT
CASSLSPGPPAGELFF
>.|19|.|TRBV28|TRBJ2-7
TGTGCCAGCAGTTTAGGGTCCGGACGTCGGGGCTTGTACTCCTACGAGCAGTACTTC
CASSLGSGRRGLYSYEQYF
>once|12|.|TRBV14|TRBJ2-1
TGTGCCAGCAGCCCGAGCTTGCACGACCAGTTCTTC
CASSPSLHDQFF
>few|13|TRBD1|TRBV27|TRBJ1-2
TGTGCCAGCAGTTTATCGGGACAGGGTTCCTACACCTTC
CASSLSGQGSYTF
>.|14|.|TRBV10-3|TRBJ1-2
TGTGCCATCAGTGAGGCACCCTCTAACTATGGCTACACCTTC
CAISEAPSNYGYTF
>.|13|.|TRBV5-5|TRBJ1-5
TGTGCCAGCAGCTTGGCAGGGGACCAGCCCCAGCATTTT
CASSLAGDQPQHF
>.|15|TRBD1|TRBV6-5|TRBJ1-2
TGTGCCAGCAGTTTCTCACCGGGACAGGCATATGGCTACACCTTC
CASSFSPGQAYGYTF
>.|17|.|TRBV4-2|TRBJ2-2
TGTGCCAGCAGCCAGACCCCGACTAGTCCGAACACCGGGGAGCTGTTTTTT
CASSQTPTSPNTGELFF
>once|17|TRBD1|TRBV4-1|TRBJ2-5
TGCGCCAGCAGCTATACTGAACCCACAGGGGGTGGAGAGACCCAGTACTTC
CASSYTEPTGGGETQYF
>.|14|.|TRBV29-1|TRBJ2-3
TGCAGCGTTGAAGGAGGCCAGATCACAGATACGCAGTATTTT
CSVEGGQITDTQYF
>.|13|.|TRBV11-2|TRBJ1-1
TGTGCCAGCAGCCTCGCCTCTTCTTCCAGGGCTTTCTTT
CASSLASSSRAFF
>.|15|.|TRBV19|TRBJ1-5
TGTGCCAGTAGTGTCGGACAGACAAGCAATCAGCCCCAGCATTTT
CASSVGQTSNQPQHF
>once|14|TRBD1|TRBV6-5|TRBJ2-1
TGTGCCAGCAGTTCGGGACAGGGGGCTTCATCAAAGTTCTTC
CASSSGQGASSKFF
>.|15|.|TRBV6-1|TRBJ1-2
TGTGCCAGCAGCGCACGGCGGGGGACTAACTATGGCTACACCTTC
CASSARRGTNYGYTF
>.|13|.|TRBV9|TRBJ1-2
TGTGCCAGCAGCGCGGACGCTGACTATGGCTACACCTTC
CASSADADYGYTF
>few|11|.|TRBV2|TRBJ2-7
TGTGCCAGCAAGGGGTCCTACGAGCAGTACTTC
CASKGSYEQYF
>once|15|.|TRBV5-1|TRBJ2-6
TGCGCCAGCAGCTTGGCCCTCGCTGGGGCCAACGTCCTGACTTTC
CASSLALAGANVLTF
>.|12|.|TRBV27|TRBJ1-1
TGTGCCAGCATCCCGGGGGGCACTGAAGCTTTCTTT
CASIPGGTEAFF
>.|14|.|TRBV4-1|TRBJ2-3
TGCGCCAGCAGCCAACAAGTTGACACAGATACGCAGTATTTT
CASSQQVDTDTQYF
>.|18|.|TRBV7-9|TRBJ2-4
TGTGCCAGCAGCTCCGGCCCAATGACTGAGTGGGCCAAAAACATTCAGTACTTC
CASSSGPMTEWAKNIQYF